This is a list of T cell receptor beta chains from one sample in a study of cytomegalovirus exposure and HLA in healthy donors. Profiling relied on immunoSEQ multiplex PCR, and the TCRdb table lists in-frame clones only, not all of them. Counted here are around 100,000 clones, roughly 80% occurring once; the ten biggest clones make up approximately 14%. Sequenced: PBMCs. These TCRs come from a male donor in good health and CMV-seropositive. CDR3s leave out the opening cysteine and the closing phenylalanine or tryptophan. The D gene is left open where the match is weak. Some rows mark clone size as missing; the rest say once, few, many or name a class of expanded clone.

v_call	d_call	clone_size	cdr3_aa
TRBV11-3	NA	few	ASSPPGFLSHEQY
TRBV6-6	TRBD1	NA	ASSYPGTGRQETQY
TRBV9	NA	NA	ASTSGSGNTIY
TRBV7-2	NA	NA	ASSSLEREKLF
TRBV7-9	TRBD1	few	ASRWDREFDNSPLH
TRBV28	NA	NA	ASSPPWGSDAETQY
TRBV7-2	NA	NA	ASSRDLGDNEQF
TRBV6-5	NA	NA	ASKKGGGYT
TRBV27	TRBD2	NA	ASSSGTSFEQY
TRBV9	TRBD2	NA	ASSVTPGRGVNEQF
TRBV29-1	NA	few	SVEERSFYGYT
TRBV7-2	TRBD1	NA	ASSLVAGGDSNQPQH
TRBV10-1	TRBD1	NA	ASSPADRGFAGELF
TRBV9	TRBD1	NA	ASSVGQGAGYGYT
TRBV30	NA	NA	AWRRQILDSGNTIY
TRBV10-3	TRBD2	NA	AIRPSGSYTDTQY
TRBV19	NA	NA	ASTQTGSGTEAF
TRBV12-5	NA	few	ASGLVPGEQF
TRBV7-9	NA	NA	SSSSGLTKGY
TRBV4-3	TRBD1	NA	ASSPYRDSEYSDTQY
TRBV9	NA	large	ASSPQTGREQF
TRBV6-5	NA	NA	ASSYSRGFFT
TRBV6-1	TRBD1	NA	ASSVEQGAGNQPQH
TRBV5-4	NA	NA	ASSQGWGMNTEAF
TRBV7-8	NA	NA	ASSLDRVSSNEQF
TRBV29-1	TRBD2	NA	SVAIAGGINEQF
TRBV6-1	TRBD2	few	ASRTSGDTDTQY
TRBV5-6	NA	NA	ASSLRQTGIGYT
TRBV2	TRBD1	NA	ASSGRTGGSYNEQF
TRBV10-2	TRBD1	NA	ASSRTGGNTEAF
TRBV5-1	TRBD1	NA	ASKTDIRGLNEQY
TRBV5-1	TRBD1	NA	ASSLAADRGNSPLH
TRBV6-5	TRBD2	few	ASSEGGETDTQY
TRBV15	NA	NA	ATSRGGGRGRF
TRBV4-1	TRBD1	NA	ASSQEGQVFVDTQY
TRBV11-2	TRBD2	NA	ASSYLRLADSYNEQF
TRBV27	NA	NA	ASSLFGWKTGENSNQPQH
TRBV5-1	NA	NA	ASSLSVTYEQY
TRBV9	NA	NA	ASSVGPFSGATNEKLF
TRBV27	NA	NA	ASSPRQVTGEKLF
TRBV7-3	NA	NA	ASREQRGTEAF
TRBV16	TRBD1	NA	ASSHQQGANTEAF